This TCR beta chain was identified in a study of blood T cell repertoires in COVID-19. Some clones are missing from TCRdb's copy, which holds only in-frame ones; the method was immunoSEQ multiplex PCR. The sample has around 100,000 clones; approximately 81% are singletons. CDR1 is SGHNT, CDR2 YENEEA, per germline. Trimming shortened V by 5 bases and J by 2 bases, and 19 bases separated the two germline ends. This CDR3 contains 16 residues. This chain links TRBV11-3 with TRBJ2-7; tentatively, D is TRBD1 (6 bases). The TCR comes from a man aged 35-49 years with acute or convalescent COVID-19. The sample taken for sequencing was peripheral blood. The CDR3 DNA is TGTGCCAGCAGCACCTCGACAGGATTCCGTCCCTACGAGCAGTACTTC. It is translated as CASSTSTGFRPYEQYF.